The entry that follows covers one T cell receptor beta chain sequence. This clone's antigen is unknown. Base qualities are missing; no much larger clone stands one base away. The sample comes from a study of T-cell reconstitution after alpha-beta-depleted transplantation in children (dated by TCRdb to 2015 to 2016). About the full investigation: Using TCR repertoire profiling, the study quantitatively followed how T-cell immune reconstitution unfolded in children after TCRalphabeta/CD19-depleted allogeneic hematopoietic cell transplantation.

The CDR3 starts with the cysteine, ends with the phenylalanine, and has 12 residues. Of the read, only the CDR3 DNA is kept; its 36 bases are in frame from base 1. According to the germline V gene, CDR1 reads MNHEY and CDR2 reads SVGAGI. V loses 2 bases of germline sequence and J loses 7 bases, and the interval between the two ends is 5 bases. Library preparation was by PCR. The data were produced on an Illumina HiSeq 2500. TCR libraries were prepared with molecular barcoding, using unique molecular identifiers to normalize TCRbeta repertoire quantification. Starting from the raw public reads, TCRdb applied fastp trimming at Q25, assembled clones with MiXCR and retained in-frame beta chains. Records with the same CDR3 protein are collapsed into one entry carrying the most frequent genes and DNA. For this sample there are around 370,000 distinct CDR3 sequences; 10% appear just once. The biggest ten clones account for more than 2% of the sample.

The sample consisted of PBMCs from the stem cell graft donor, taken from the stem cell graft. The clonotype was recovered from a human donor who donated a stem cell graft to a child with acute lymphoblastic leukemia. The chain joins TRBV6-5 to TRBJ2-2; TRBD1 is a weak D gene call, 5 bases matching. The CDR3 region: CASSYTGGELFF. The nucleotide sequence is given as TGTGCCAGCAGTTACACAGGCGGGGAGCTGTTTTTT.